The source of this T cell receptor (beta chain) is a study of technical replicates of blood from several donors. Deletions cut 2 bases from V and 3 bases from J, with 8 bases between. The CDR3 spans 14 residues. Germline CDR1 and CDR2: KGHSH and LQKENI. Only in-frame clones appear in the TCRdb table, and some are missing; sequencing was by immunoSEQ multiplex PCR. This table has over 70,000 clones, 95% appearing once. Sample: T cells isolated from PBMCs. The rearrangement links TRBV18 to TRBJ2-4; a weak D match, TRBD2 (6 bases). The sequence derives from a human donor in good health. The CDR3 sequence is CASSPAGFKNIQYF. CDR3 coding DNA: TGTGCCAGCTCACCAGCGGGGTTCAAAAACATTCAGTACTTC.